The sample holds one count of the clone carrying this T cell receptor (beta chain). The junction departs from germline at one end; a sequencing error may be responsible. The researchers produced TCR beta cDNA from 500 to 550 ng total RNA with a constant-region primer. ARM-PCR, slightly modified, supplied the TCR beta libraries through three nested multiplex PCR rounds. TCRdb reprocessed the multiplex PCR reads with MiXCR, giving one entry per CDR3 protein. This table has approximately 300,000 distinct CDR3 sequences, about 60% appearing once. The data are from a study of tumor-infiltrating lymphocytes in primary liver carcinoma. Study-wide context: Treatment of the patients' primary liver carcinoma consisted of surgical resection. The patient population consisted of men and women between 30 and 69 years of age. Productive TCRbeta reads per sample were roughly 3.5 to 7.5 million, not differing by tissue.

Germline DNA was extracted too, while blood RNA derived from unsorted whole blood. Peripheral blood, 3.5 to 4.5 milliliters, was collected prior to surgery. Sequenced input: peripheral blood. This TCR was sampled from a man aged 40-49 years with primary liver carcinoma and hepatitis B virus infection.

CDR3 loop: CASSRVGSVAGTDTQYF. CDR3 coding DNA: TGTGCCAGCAGCAGAGTTGGGTCGGTAGCAGGCACAGATACGCAGTACTTT. The chain couples TRBV11-2 to TRBJ2-3; D not resolved. Germline V CDR1 and CDR2: SGHAT, FQNNGV. The CDR3 has 17 residues. Full variable domain (outside the CDR3, taken from reference TRBV11-2 and TRBJ2-3): EAGVAQSPRYKIIEKRQSVAFWCNPISGHATLYWYQQILGQGPKLLIQFQNNGVVDDSQLPKDRFSAERLKGVDSTLKIQPAKLEDSAVYLCASSRVGSVAGTDTQYFGPGTRLTVL.